Each of the 18 T cell receptor beta chains below was sequenced from the same sample in a study of blood T cell repertoires in COVID-19. Using immunoSEQ multiplex PCR, the repertoire was profiled, and TCRdb retains in-frame clones only, with some absent. Among about 200,000 clones listed, 80% to 90% were seen once. The source material was peripheral blood. The receptors stem from a human donor in a cohort sampled during active COVID-19.

The CDR3 region has the DNA TGTGCCAGTAGTATCGGTAGCGGGAGGGCCTACGAGCAGTACTTC. It codes for CASSIGSGRAYEQYF. The chain has TRBV19 and TRBJ2-7; TRBD2 aligns across 11 bases. The CDR3 loop spans 15 amino acids. Germline CDR1 LNHDA, CDR2 SQIVND (reference sequence). Trimming took 3 bases from V and 2 from J; bases not matched to a gene: 3.

V is TRBV28 and J is TRBJ2-7; D gene ambiguous. With 1 base removed from V and 3 bases from J, the gap between germline ends came to 10 bases. The CDR3 consists of 14 residues. From germline, CDR1 is MDHEN and CDR2 SYDVKM. For the CDR3, the DNA is TGTGCCAGCAGTTTATTCGCAGCGAACTACGAGCAGTACTTC. This codes for CASSLFAANYEQYF.

The V gene is TRBV27, the J gene TRBJ2-1, with 8 bases aligning to TRBD2. Germline-derived CDR1 and CDR2 are MNHEY and SMNVEV (reference sequence). CDR3 size: 17 residues. Unmatched junction bases numbered 7, after V lost 1 base and J lost 2 bases. The DNA for the CDR3 is TGTGCCAGCAGTTTATGGACAGTAGCGGGGCCCTACAATGAGCAGTTCTTC. Its translation is CASSLWTVAGPYNEQFF.

The chain uses TRBV19 and TRBJ2-7; weak D call: TRBD2 (6 bases). V shed 7 bases and J shed 2 bases, with 12 bases lying between them. Germline V gene lookup returns CDR1 LNHDA and CDR2 SQIVND (reference sequence). The CDR3 length is 13 residues. DNA for the CDR3: TGTGCCAGTACAGGTAGCGGAGCCTACGAGCAGTACTTC. Translation: CASTGSGAYEQYF.

This chain links TRBV3-1 (or the pseudogene TRBV3-2) with TRBJ1-2; 7 nucleotides match TRBD1. Losses at the gene ends were 6 bases for V and 6 bases for J; bases not matched to a gene: 7. Germline values: CDR1 LGHDT, CDR2 YNNKEL (reference sequence). The CDR3 loop spans 13 amino acids. The CDR3 region is CASRSPGGHGYTF. CDR3 nucleotides: TGTGCCAGCAGGTCCCCAGGGGGGCATGGCTACACCTTC.

V usage is TRBV27 and J usage is TRBJ2-7; 7 bases fit TRBD1. CDR1 and CDR2 from the germline V gene are MNHEY and SMNVEV (reference sequence). Trimming at V came to 3 bases and at J to 0 bases, leaving 8 bases not matched to a gene. The CDR3 is 16 residues long. CDR3 DNA sequence: TGTGCCAGCAGTTTCTATGGTCCAGGGGGCTCCTACGAGCAGTACTTC. Protein product: CASSFYGPGGSYEQYF.

The rearrangement uses TRBV5-6 and TRBJ1-2; 12 bases agree with TRBD1. CDR3 length equals 15 residues. In germline, CDR1 is SGHDT, CDR2 YYEEEE. Losses at the gene ends were 4 bases for V and 7 bases for J; bases not matched to a gene: 8. The CDR3 bases are TGTGCCAGCAGCCTGGGACAGGGGGCGCTGGTTGGCTACACCTTC. Translated: CASSLGQGALVGYTF.

V gene TRBV5-1 combines with J gene TRBJ1-1, with a possible D match to TRBD1 (5 bases). Germline CDR1 is SGHRS and CDR2 is YFSETQ. V dropped 0 bases and J dropped 5 bases, with 14 bases sitting between them. This CDR3 region has 15 residues. The CDR3 DNA follows: TGCGCCAGCAGCTTGGGGGGCCCAGTGGGAACTGAAGCTTTCTTT. It encodes CASSLGGPVGTEAFF.

The CDR3 spells CASSPLPGEQYF. The CDR3 DNA is TGTGCCAGCAGTCCTCTACCGGGGGAGCAGTACTTC. This chain uses TRBV27 with TRBJ2-7; a weak D match, TRBD2 (5 bases). Germline V gives CDR1 MNHEY, CDR2 SMNVEV (reference sequence). The germline V and J ends were trimmed by 5 bases and 7 bases, with 12 bases remaining between them. The CDR3 contains 12 residues.

The chain has TRBV7-9 and TRBJ2-6; 7 nucleotides align to TRBD1. CDR1 is SEHNR and CDR2 is FQNEAQ in the germline V gene (reference sequence). V lost 10 bases and J lost 1; bases outside the gene matches: 7. This CDR3 spans 15 amino acids. The CDR3 spells CAIPGQRSGANVLTF. Written as DNA, the CDR3 is TGTGCCATCCCGGGACAGAGGTCTGGGGCCAACGTCCTGACTTTC.

The V call is TRBV12-3 or TRBV12-4, the J call TRBJ2-3; TRBD1 might be the D (5 bases). The CDR3 has 12 residues. V was clipped by 6 bases and J by 4 bases, with 8 bases between them. This chain's CDR3 is CASRKQADTQYF. The DNA for the CDR3 is TGTGCCAGCAGGAAACAGGCAGATACGCAGTATTTT.

The gene calls are TRBV9 and TRBJ2-2, with 10 bases lining up with TRBD1. CDR1 and CDR2 from the germline V gene are SGDLS and YYNGEE. The CDR3 is made up of 15 amino acids. The V and J ends lost 2 bases and 4 bases, in that order; junction bases with no gene match: 2. The CDR3: CASSVRDRGTGELFF. CDR3 DNA sequence: TGTGCCAGCAGCGTCCGGGACAGGGGCACCGGGGAGCTGTTTTTT.

This chain connects TRBV7-9 to TRBJ2-1, with TRBD2 matching 13 bases. This CDR3 contains 15 residues. The ends lost 6 bases at V and 5 bases at J; junction bases unmatched: 4. Per germline, CDR1 SEHNR and CDR2 FQNEAQ (reference sequence). CDR3 region: CASSRGTSGNNEQFF. The CDR3, as DNA: TGTGCCAGCAGTCGCGGGACTAGCGGGAACAATGAGCAGTTCTTC.

The chain links TRBV7-2 to TRBJ1-3; no clear D gene. This CDR3 has 14 amino acids. V was shortened by 4 bases and J by 5 bases, with 12 bases between the two germline ends. CDR1 SGHTA and CDR2 FQGNSA come from the germline V gene. The CDR3 DNA reads as TGTGCCAGCAGCTACAGTGTACCGAGAAACACCATATATTTT. It codes for CASSYSVPRNTIYF.

This sequence joins TRBV4-1 and TRBJ1-2; 8 nucleotides agree with TRBD1. Unmatched junction bases numbered 5, after V lost 3 bases and J lost 5 bases. The V gene's germline CDR1 is MGHRA and CDR2 YSYEKL. The CDR3 is 14 residues long. For the CDR3, the DNA is TGCGCCAGCAGCCAGATCAGGACAGGGTATGGCTACACCTTC. Translation: CASSQIRTGYGYTF.

J is TRBJ2-1 and V is TRBV7-2; 12 bases agree with TRBD2. The CDR3 covers 17 residues. The V gene end was trimmed by 1 base and the J gene end by 7 bases; junction bases not matched to a gene: 8. Germline V lookup: CDR1 SGHTA, CDR2 FQGNSA. In DNA form, the CDR3 reads TGTGCCAGCAGCTTAGTGGCTAGCGGGAGGGCCGGAAATGAGCAGTTCTTC. It yields the protein CASSLVASGRAGNEQFF. The variable domain in full, with the rest retrieved from reference TRBV7-2 and TRBJ2-1, is GAGVSQSPSNKVTEKGKDVELRCDPISGHTALYWYRQSLGQGLEFLIYFQGNSAPDKSGLPSDRFSAERTGGSVSTLTIQRTQQEDSAVYLCASSLVASGRAGNEQFFGPGTRLTVL.

This clone was seen a single time. V usage is TRBV15 and J usage is TRBJ1-1; D ambiguous. Trimming took off 1 base at V and 1 base at J, with 7 bases between the two ends. CDR1 LNHNV and CDR2 YYDKDF come from the germline V gene (reference sequence). This CDR3 region has 14 residues. CDR3 nucleotides: TGTGCCACCAGCAGAGGGCAACAGAACACTGAAGCTTTCTTT. Translated: CATSRGQQNTEAFF.

The CDR3 bases are TGTGCCAGCAGCCAAATCGACGAGCAGTACTTC. This translates into CASSQIDEQYF. The J gene is TRBJ2-7, the V gene TRBV3-1 (or the pseudogene TRBV3-2); D gene unclear. CDR3 length: 11 amino acids. Germline V gene sequence: CDR1 LGHDT, CDR2 YNNKEL (reference sequence). V lost 2 bases and J lost 5, with 4 bases in between.